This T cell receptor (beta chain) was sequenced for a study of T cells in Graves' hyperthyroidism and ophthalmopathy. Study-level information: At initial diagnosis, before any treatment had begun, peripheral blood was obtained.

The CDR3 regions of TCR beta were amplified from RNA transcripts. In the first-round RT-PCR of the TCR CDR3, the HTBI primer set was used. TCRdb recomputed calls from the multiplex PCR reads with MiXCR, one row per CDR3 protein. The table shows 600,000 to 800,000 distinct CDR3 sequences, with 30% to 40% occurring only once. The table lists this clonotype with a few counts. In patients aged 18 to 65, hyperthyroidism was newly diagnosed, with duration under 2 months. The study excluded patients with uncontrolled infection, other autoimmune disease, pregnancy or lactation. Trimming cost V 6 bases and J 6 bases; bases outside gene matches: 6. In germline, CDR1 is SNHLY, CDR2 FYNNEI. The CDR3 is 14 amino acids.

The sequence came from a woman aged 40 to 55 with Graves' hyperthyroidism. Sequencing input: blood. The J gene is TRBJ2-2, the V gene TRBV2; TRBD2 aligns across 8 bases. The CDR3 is CASSASGPPGELFF. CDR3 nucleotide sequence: TGTGCCAGCAGCGCTAGCGGGCCCCCCGGGGAGCTGTTTTTT.